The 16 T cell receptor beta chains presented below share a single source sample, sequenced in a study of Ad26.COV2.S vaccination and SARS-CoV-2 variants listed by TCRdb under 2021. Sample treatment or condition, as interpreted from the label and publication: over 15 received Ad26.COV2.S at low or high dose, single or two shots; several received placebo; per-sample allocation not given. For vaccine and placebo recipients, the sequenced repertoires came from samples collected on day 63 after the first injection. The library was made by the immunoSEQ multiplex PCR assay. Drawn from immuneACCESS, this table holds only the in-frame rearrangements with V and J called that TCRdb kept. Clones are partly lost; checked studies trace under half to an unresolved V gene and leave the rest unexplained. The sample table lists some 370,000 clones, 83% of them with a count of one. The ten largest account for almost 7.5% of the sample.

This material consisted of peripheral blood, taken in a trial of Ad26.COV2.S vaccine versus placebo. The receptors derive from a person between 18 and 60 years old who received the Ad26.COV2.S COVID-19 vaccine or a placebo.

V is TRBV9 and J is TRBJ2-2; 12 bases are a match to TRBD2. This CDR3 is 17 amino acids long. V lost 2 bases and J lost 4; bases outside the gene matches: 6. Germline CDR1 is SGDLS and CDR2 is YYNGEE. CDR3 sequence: CASSVTTSGRGTGELFF. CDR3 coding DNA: TGTGCCAGCAGCGTGACGACTAGCGGGAGAGGCACCGGGGAGCTGTTTTTT.

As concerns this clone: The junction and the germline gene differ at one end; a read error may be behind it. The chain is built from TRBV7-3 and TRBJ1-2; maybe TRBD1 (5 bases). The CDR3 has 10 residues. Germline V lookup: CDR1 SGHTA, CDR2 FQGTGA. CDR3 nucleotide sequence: TGTGCCAGCAGCTTAAGGGGGTGCTCCTTC. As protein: CASSLRGCSF.

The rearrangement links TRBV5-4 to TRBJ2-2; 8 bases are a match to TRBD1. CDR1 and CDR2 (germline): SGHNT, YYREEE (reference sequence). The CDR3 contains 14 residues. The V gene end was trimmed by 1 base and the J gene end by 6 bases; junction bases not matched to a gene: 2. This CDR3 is CASSLQGASGELFF. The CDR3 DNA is TGTGCCAGCAGCTTGCAGGGGGCGTCCGGGGAGCTGTTTTTT.

DNA of the CDR3: TGTGCCAGCAGCTTCCCCACTAGCGGGGGATACAATGAGCAGTTCTTC. Translation gives CASSFPTSGGYNEQFF. The V and J genes are TRBV7-9 and TRBJ2-1, with 11 bases aligning to TRBD2. CDR3 length equals 16 residues. Germline assignment: CDR1 SEHNR and CDR2 FQNEAQ (reference sequence). Germline trimming cut 3 bases from V and 4 bases from J; bases unmatched to any gene: 5.

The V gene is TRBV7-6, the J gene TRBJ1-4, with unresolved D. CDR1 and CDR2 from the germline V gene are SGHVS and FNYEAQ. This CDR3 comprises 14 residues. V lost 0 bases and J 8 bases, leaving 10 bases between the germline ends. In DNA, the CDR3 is TGTGCCAGCAGCTTAGCGGGGTTAGACGAAAAACTGTTTTTT. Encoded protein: CASSLAGLDEKLFF.

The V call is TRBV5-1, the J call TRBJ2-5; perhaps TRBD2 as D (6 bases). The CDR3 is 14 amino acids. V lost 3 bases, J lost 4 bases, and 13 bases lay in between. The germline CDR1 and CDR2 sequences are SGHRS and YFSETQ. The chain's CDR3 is CASSSPEGGETQYF. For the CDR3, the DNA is TGCGCCAGCAGCTCGCCGGAGGGCGGAGAGACCCAGTACTTC.

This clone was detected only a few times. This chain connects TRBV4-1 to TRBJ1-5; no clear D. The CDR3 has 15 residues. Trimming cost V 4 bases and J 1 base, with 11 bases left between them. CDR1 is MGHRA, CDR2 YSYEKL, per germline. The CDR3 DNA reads TGCGCCAGCAGCCTTTTTATTAACAGCAATCAGCCCCAGCATTTT. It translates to CASSLFINSNQPQHF.

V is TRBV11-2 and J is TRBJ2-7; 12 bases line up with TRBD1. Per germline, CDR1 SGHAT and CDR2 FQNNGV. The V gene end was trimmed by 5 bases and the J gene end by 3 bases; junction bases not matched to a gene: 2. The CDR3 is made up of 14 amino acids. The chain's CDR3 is CASSGDRGRYEQYF. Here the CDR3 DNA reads TGTGCCAGCAGCGGGGACAGGGGGCGCTACGAGCAGTACTTC.

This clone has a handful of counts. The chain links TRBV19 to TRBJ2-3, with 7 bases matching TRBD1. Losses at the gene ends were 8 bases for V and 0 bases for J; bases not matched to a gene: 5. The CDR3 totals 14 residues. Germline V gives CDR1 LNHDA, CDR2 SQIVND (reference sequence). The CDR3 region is CASGPGQSTDTQYF. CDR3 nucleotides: TGTGCCAGTGGGCCGGGACAGAGCACAGATACGCAGTATTTT.

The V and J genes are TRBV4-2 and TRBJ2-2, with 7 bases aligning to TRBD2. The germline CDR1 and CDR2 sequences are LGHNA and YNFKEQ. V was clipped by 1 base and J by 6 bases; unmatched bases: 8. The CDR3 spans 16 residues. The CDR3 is CASSQGFSLAAGELFF. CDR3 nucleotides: TGTGCCAGCAGCCAAGGATTCAGCCTAGCGGCCGGGGAGCTGTTTTTT.

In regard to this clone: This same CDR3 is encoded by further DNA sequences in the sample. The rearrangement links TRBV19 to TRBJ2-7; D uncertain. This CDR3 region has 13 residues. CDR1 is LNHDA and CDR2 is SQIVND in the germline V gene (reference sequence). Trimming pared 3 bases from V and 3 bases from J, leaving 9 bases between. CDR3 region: CASSMGSGYEQYF. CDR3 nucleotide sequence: TGTGCCAGTAGTATGGGGTCGGGCTACGAGCAGTACTTC.

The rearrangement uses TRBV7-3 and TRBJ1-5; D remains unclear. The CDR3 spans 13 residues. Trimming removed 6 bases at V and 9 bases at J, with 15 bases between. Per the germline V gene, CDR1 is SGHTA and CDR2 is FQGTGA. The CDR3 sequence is CASRPSLLVPQHF. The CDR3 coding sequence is TGTGCCAGCAGACCCAGTTTGTTGGTGCCCCAGCATTTT.

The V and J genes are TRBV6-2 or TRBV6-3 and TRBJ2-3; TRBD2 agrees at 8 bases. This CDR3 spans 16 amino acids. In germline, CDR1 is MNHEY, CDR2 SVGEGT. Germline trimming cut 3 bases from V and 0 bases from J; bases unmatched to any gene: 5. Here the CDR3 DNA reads TGTGCCAGCAGTTATCCCCAGCGGGGGAGCACAGATACGCAGTATTTT. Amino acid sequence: CASSYPQRGSTDTQYF.

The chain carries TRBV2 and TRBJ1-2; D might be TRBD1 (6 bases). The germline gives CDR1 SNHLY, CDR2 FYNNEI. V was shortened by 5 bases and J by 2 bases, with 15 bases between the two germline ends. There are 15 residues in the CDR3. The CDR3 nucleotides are TGTGCCAGCAGTCCACAGGGTTTAAAGAACTATGGCTACACCTTC. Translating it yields CASSPQGLKNYGYTF.

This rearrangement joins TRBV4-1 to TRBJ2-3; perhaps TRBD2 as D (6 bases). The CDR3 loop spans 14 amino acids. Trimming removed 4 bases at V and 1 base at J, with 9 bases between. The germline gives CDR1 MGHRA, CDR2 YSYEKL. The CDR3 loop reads CASSLVAGTDTQYF. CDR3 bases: TGCGCCAGCAGCCTCGTAGCGGGCACAGATACGCAGTATTTT.

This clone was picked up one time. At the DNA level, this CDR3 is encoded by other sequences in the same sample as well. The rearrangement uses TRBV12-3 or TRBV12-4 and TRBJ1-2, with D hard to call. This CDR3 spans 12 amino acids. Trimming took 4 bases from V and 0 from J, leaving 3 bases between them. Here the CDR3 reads CASSSTNYGYTF. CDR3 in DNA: TGTGCCAGCAGTTCTACTAACTATGGCTACACCTTC.